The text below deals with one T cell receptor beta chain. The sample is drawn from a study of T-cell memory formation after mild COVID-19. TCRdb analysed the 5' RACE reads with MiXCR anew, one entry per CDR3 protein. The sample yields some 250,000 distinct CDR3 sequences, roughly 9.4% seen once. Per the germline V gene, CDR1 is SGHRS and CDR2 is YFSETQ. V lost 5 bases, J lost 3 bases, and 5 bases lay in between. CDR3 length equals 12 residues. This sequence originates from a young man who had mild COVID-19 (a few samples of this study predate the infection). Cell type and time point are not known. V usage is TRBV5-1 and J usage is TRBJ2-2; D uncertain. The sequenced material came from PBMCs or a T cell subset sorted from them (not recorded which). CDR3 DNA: TGCGCCAGCAGGACTTACACCGGGGAGCTGTTTTTT. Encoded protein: CASRTYTGELFF. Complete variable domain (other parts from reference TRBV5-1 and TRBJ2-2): KAGVTQTPRYLIKTRGQQVTLSCSPISGHRSVSWYQQTPGQGLQFLFEYFSETQRNKGNFPGRFSGRQFSNSRSEMNVSTLELGDSALYLCASRTYTGELFFGEGSRLTVL.